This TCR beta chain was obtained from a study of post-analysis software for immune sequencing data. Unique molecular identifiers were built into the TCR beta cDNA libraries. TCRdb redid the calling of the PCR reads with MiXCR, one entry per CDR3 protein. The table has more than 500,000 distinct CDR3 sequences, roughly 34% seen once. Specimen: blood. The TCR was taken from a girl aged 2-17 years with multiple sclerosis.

CDR3 protein: CASTTVGYGYTF. CDR3 nucleotide sequence: TGTGCCAGCACCACCGTGGGCTATGGCTACACCTTC. J is TRBJ1-2 and V is TRBV12-3 or TRBV12-4, with unresolved D. Trimming pared 7 bases from V and 4 bases from J, leaving 10 bases between. The CDR3 contains 12 residues.